This T cell receptor (beta chain) was sequenced during a study of T cells in Graves' hyperthyroidism and ophthalmopathy. Using approximately 10 ml of fresh peripheral blood, PBMCs were prepared. Authors of the study amplified TCR beta CDR3 regions from RNA transcripts. A first-round RT-PCR of the TCR CDR3 used the HTBI primer set. TCRdb called the multiplex PCR reads again in MiXCR, with one record for every CDR3 protein. Of approximately 700,000 distinct CDR3 sequences listed, roughly 17% are singletons. Trimming pared 3 bases from V and 0 bases from J, leaving 9 bases between. The CDR3 consists of 15 residues. Germline CDR1 reads SGHAT; CDR2 reads FQNNGV.

The sequencing sample was made of blood. J is TRBJ2-4 and V is TRBV11-2; no firm D call. The source is a man aged 18 to 30 with Graves' hyperthyroidism. CDR3 coding DNA: TGTGCCAGCAGCTTCAGCGTACTAGCCAAAAACATTCAGTACTTC. Protein sequence: CASSFSVLAKNIQYF.